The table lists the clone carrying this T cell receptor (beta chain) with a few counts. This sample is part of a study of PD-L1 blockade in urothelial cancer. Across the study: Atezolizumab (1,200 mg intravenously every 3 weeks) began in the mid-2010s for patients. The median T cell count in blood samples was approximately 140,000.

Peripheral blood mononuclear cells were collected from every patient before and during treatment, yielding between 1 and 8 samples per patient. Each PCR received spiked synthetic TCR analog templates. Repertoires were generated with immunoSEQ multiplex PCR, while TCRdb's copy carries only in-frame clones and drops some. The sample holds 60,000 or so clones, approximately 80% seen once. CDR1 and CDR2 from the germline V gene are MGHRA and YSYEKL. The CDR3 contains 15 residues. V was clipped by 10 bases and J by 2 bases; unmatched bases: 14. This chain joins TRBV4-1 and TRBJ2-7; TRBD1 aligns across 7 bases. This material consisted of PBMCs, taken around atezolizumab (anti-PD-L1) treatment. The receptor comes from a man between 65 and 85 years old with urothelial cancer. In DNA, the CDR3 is TGCGCCACCGGGGTCCCGGGACAGCCAACCTACGAGCAGTACTTC. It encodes CATGVPGQPTYEQYF.